This T cell receptor gamma chain came from a study of intestinal T cells in coeliac disease. Whole-study results and caveats: CDR3 sequence counts may reflect PCR duplicates rather than true repeats. TRG clustering correctly classified 51 of 54 biopsies (approximately 94%).

Points on this clone: Its antigen is undetermined.

For each case, the template was genomic DNA from ten roughly 5-µm formalin-fixed paraffin-embedded scrolls. Surplus diagnostic duodenal biopsies, formalin-fixed and paraffin-embedded, were fully anonymised and used. Without suspected coeliac disease, controls underwent endoscopy for reflux, dyspepsia or gastritis. TRG repertoires were amplified with LymphoTrack primers from 200 ng of biopsy DNA. TCRdb re-called the multiplex PCR reads through CATT. The table lists about 500 gamma-chain clones, 53% of them singletons. The sequence was obtained from a human donor who served as a control with a normal duodenal biopsy, not a healthy volunteer. The material sequenced was a duodenal biopsy.

The CDR3 loop is CAACPRFRDKKLF. Here the CDR3 DNA reads TGTGCTGCGTGCCCAAGGTTTAGGGATAAGAAACTCTTT. The chain carries TRGV10 and TRGJ1 or TRGJ2. TRGV10 qualifies as an ORF whose function is uncertain. V was clipped by 9 bases and J by 8 bases; unmatched bases: 14. There are 13 residues in the CDR3.